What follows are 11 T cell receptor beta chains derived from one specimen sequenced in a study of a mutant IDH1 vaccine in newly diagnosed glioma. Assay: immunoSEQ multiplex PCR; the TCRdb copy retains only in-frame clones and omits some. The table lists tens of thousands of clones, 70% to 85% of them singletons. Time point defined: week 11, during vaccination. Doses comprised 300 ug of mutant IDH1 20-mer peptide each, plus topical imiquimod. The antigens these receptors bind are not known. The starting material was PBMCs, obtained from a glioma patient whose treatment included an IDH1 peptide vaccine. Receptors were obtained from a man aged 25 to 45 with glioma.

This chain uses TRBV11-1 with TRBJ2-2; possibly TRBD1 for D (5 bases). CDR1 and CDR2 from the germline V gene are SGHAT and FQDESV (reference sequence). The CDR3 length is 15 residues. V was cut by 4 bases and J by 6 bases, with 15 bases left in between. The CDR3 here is CASSSLGLSSGELFF. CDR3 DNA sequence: TGTGCCAGCAGCTCCTTGGGGCTCTCCTCCGGGGAGCTGTTTTTT.

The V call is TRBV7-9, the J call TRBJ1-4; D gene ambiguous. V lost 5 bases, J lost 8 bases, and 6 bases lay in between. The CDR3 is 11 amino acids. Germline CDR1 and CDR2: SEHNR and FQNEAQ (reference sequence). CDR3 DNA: TGTGCCAGCAGCGGGAGAGAAAAACTGTTTTTT. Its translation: CASSGREKLFF.

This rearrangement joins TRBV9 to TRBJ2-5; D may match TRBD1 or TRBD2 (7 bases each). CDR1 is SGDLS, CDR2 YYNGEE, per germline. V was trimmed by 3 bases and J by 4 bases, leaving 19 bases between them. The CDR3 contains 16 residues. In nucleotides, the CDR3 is TGTGCCAGCAGCGCCGGATGGGAGGGGGCCGGAGAGACCCAGTACTTC. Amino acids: CASSAGWEGAGETQYF.

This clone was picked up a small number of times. CDR3 nucleotide sequence: TGTGCCAGCAGTTACGGGACAGGGCACAATGAGCAGTTCTTC. Amino acids: CASSYGTGHNEQFF. The chain employs TRBV6-6 and TRBJ2-1; the match to TRBD1 covers 9 bases. The V segment lost 2 bases and the J segment 5 bases; nucleotides outside the gene matches: 1. Germline values: CDR1 MNHNY, CDR2 SVGAGI (reference sequence). The CDR3 spans 14 residues.

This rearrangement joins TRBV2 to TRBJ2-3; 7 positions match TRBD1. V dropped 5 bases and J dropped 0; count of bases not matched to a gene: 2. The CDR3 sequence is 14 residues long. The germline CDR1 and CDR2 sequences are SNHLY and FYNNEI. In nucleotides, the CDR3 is TGTGCCAGCAGTTGGGACAGCAGCACAGATACGCAGTATTTT. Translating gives CASSWDSSTDTQYF.

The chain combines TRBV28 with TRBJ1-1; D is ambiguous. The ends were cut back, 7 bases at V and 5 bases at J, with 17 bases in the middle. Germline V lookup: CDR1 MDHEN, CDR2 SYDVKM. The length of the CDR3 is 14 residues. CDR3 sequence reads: CASTGPPKGTEAFF. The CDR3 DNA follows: TGTGCCAGCACGGGCCCCCCTAAGGGTACTGAAGCTTTCTTT. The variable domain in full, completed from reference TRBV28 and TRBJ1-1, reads DVKVTQSSRYLVKRTGEKVFLECVQDMDHENMFWYRQDPGLGLRLIYFSYDVKMKEKGDIPEGYSVSREKKERFSLILESASTNQTSMYLCASTGPPKGTEAFFGQGTRLTVV.

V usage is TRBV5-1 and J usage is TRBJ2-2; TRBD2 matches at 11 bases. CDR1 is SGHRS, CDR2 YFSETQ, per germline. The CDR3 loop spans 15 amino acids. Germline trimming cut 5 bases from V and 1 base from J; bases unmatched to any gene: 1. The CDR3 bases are TGCGCCAGCAGTCTAGCGGGAGGGAACACCGGGGAGCTGTTTTTT. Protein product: CASSLAGGNTGELFF.

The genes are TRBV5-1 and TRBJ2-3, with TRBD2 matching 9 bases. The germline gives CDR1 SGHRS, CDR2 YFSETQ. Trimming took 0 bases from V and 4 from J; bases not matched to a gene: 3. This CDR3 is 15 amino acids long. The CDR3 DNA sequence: TGCGCCAGCAGCTTGGGCGGGAGGGCCCCAGATACGCAGTATTTT. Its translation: CASSLGGRAPDTQYF.

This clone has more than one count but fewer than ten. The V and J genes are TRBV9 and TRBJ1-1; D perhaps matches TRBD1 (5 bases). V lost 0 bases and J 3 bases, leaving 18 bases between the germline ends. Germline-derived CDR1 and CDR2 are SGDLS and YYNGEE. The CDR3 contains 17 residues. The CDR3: CASSVEGGVSGDTEAFF. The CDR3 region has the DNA TGTGCCAGCAGCGTAGAAGGAGGGGTTTCGGGGGACACTGAAGCTTTCTTT.

The CDR3 DNA sequence: TGTGCCAGCAGCGTAAGTGGACCAATGAAGACCCAGTACTTC. It specifies CASSVSGPMKTQYF. The chain uses TRBV9 and TRBJ2-5; D is unresolved. CDR3 length: 14 amino acids. V lost 1 base to trimming and J lost 6 bases, with 13 bases between them. Germline CDR1 and CDR2: SGDLS and YYNGEE.

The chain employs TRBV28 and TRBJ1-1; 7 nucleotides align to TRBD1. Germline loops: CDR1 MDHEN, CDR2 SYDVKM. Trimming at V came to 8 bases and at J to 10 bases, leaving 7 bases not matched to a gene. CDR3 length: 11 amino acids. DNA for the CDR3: TGTGCCAGCGGGGACCGGGACAGAGCTTTCTTT. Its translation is CASGDRDRAFF.